Listed below are T cell receptor beta chains from one sample, sequenced in a study of blood T cell repertoires in COVID-19. Some clones are missing from TCRdb's copy, which holds only in-frame ones; the method was immunoSEQ multiplex PCR. This sample carries some 250,000 clones, 70% to 90% of them seen once, and the ten largest clones take 0.65% to 0.95%. Sequenced sample: peripheral blood. Every receptor here comes from a woman aged 30 to 39 with acute or convalescent COVID-19. The CDR3 runs from the conserved cysteine through the conserved F or W. A D gene is named only where the DNA matches it firmly. A clone size is listed for some rows: how often the clone was seen (once, few, many), or a class if it is expanded.

D gene,J gene,V gene,clone size,CDR3 DNA,CDR3 protein
TRBD1,TRBJ1-1,TRBV19,.,TGTGCCAGTAGGATACGACAGGGTCTCACTGAAGCTTTCTTT,CASRIRQGLTEAFF
.,TRBJ2-1,TRBV5-4,.,TGTGCCAGCAGCTTTAGGCTAGGGGACAATGAGCAGTTCTTC,CASSFRLGDNEQFF
.,TRBJ2-1,TRBV5-6,once,TGTGCCAGCAGCTTTTACGAGAGGGAGCTGTTCTTC,CASSFYERELFF
TRBD1,TRBJ1-1,TRBV18,.,TGTGCCAGCTCTCAAACCCGGGACAGAAATGAAGCTTTCTTT,CASSQTRDRNEAFF
.,TRBJ1-1,TRBV15,.,TGTGCCACCAGCAGAGATTTACAGGTAAACACTGAAGCTTTCTTT,CATSRDLQVNTEAFF
.,TRBJ2-5,TRBV21-1,.,TGTGCCAGCAGCAAAGCAGGACAGGGGCAAGAGACCCAGTACTTC,CASSKAGQGQETQYF
.,TRBJ2-2,TRBV12-5,.,TGTGCTAGTGGTTTGGGCCTCCAGCAGGACACCGGGGAGCTGTTTTTT,CASGLGLQQDTGELFF
.,TRBJ2-2,TRBV7-9,.,TGTGCCAGCAGCCTCGGGAGGGGGCTTGAGGCCGGGGAGCTGTTTTTT,CASSLGRGLEAGELFF
.,TRBJ1-6,TRBV10-3,.,TGTGCCATCAGTGATATGGGGGGAGTTGGAAATTCACCCCTCCACTTT,CAISDMGGVGNSPLHF
TRBD2,TRBJ2-7,TRBV23-1,.,TGCGCCAGCAGTCTAAACCGACTAGCGGGGCGGTCACTCCCCTCCTACGAGCAGTACTTC,CASSLNRLAGRSLPSYEQYF
TRBD1,TRBJ1-6,TRBV6-5,.,TGTGCCAGCAGACCCCGGGACAGAAAAGAATCACCCCTCCACTTT,CASRPRDRKESPLHF
TRBD2,TRBJ2-1,TRBV19,.,TGTGCCAGTAGTATGACTAGCGGGAGTCCTGGGAATGAGCAGTTCTTC,CASSMTSGSPGNEQFF
TRBD1,TRBJ1-1,TRBV7-9,once,TGTGCCAGCAGCAAGCGACAGGGGGCGATAGCTTTCTTT,CASSKRQGAIAFF
TRBD1,TRBJ1-6,TRBV7-9,.,TGTGCCAGCAGCTTAGAGCTCAGGGGGGCGAATTCACCCCTCCACTTT,CASSLELRGANSPLHF
TRBD2,TRBJ2-3,TRBV5-1,.,TGCGCCAGCAGCCCGGCGGGGGGAGGGCTCCCAGATACGCAGTATTTT,CASSPAGGGLPDTQYF
.,TRBJ1-4,TRBV5-1,.,TGCGCCAGCAGCCGGGACTTGGGTGAAAAACTGTTTTTT,CASSRDLGEKLFF
TRBD1,TRBJ1-2,TRBV7-9,once,TGTGCCAGCAGCGCCGGGACAGGGGTTAACGGCTACACCTTC,CASSAGTGVNGYTF
TRBD2,TRBJ2-2,TRBV13,.,TGTGCCAGCAGCTTAGTTGGTCTAGCGGGGAACACCGGGGAGCTGTTTTTT,CASSLVGLAGNTGELFF
.,TRBJ1-1,TRBV13,.,TGTGCCAGCAGCTTTACACAGGGCAGAGGGGAGAACACTGAAGCTTTCTTT,CASSFTQGRGENTEAFF
.,TRBJ2-7,TRBV9,.,TGTGCCAGCAGCGTAGATGGGCTGTCGATCGGCGAGCAGTACTTC,CASSVDGLSIGEQYF
.,TRBJ1-6,TRBV30,.,TGTGCCTGGAGTGTAGGGGCTGGAAATTCACCCCTCCACTTT,CAWSVGAGNSPLHF
.,TRBJ2-1,TRBV11-2,.,TGTGCCAGCAGCTCCGGCGTGGCTCGGGGGGAGCAGTTCTTC,CASSSGVARGEQFF
.,TRBJ2-2,TRBV19,.,TGTGCCAGTAGGGTTACAGGGTCCGGGGAGCTGTTTTTT,CASRVTGSGELFF
.,TRBJ2-1,TRBV19,.,TGTGCCAGTAGAGACGATGCATCCGGGACACCTATATACAATGAGCAGTTCTTC,CASRDDASGTPIYNEQFF
TRBD2,TRBJ2-1,TRBV10-3,.,TGTGCCATCAGTGGGACTAGCGGGAAAAACCTCAATGAGCAGTTCTTC,CAISGTSGKNLNEQFF
TRBD2,TRBJ2-2,TRBV29-1,.,TGCAGCGTCCCGGGACTAGCGGGAGGGGTAACCGGGGAGCTGTTTTTT,CSVPGLAGGVTGELFF
.,TRBJ2-5,TRBV5-4,.,TGTGCCAGCAGACCCCAGGGTGGGGAGACCCAGTACTTC,CASRPQGGETQYF
TRBD1,TRBJ1-6,TRBV14,once,TGTGCCAGCAGCCTAAGACAGGGGAGGGATTCACCCCTCCACTTT,CASSLRQGRDSPLHF
.,TRBJ1-2,TRBV12-5,once,TGTGCTAGTGGTGACCGGGTCTACACCTTC,CASGDRVYTF
TRBD1,TRBJ2-4,TRBV4-2,.,TGTGCCAGCAGCCGGACAGGGGGCGGATACATTCAGTACTTC,CASSRTGGGYIQYF
TRBD1,TRBJ1-6,TRBV14,.,TGTGCCAGCAGCCCCCGGGACAGGGTTAATTCACCCCTCCACTTT,CASSPRDRVNSPLHF
TRBD2,TRBJ2-1,TRBV11-2,.,TGTGCCAGCAGCTACCTAGCGGGAATTTCCTACAATGAGCAGTTCTTC,CASSYLAGISYNEQFF
TRBD2,TRBJ2-1,TRBV3-1/TRBV3-2,.,TGTGCCAGCAGTTTGTTAGCGGGGGCCTCCTACAATGAGCAGTTCTTC,CASSLLAGASYNEQFF
.,TRBJ2-5,TRBV7-2,once,TGTGCCAGCAGCTTAGCGAGCGGGCTGGGTGAGACCCAGTACTTC,CASSLASGLGETQYF
.,TRBJ2-3,TRBV24-1,.,TGTGCCACCAGTGAGACAGACAGCACAGATACGCAGTATTTT,CATSETDSTDTQYF
TRBD1,TRBJ2-5,TRBV5-4,.,TGTGCCAGCAGCGCCGGGACAGGGGTTGTCCAAGAGACCCAGTACTTC,CASSAGTGVVQETQYF